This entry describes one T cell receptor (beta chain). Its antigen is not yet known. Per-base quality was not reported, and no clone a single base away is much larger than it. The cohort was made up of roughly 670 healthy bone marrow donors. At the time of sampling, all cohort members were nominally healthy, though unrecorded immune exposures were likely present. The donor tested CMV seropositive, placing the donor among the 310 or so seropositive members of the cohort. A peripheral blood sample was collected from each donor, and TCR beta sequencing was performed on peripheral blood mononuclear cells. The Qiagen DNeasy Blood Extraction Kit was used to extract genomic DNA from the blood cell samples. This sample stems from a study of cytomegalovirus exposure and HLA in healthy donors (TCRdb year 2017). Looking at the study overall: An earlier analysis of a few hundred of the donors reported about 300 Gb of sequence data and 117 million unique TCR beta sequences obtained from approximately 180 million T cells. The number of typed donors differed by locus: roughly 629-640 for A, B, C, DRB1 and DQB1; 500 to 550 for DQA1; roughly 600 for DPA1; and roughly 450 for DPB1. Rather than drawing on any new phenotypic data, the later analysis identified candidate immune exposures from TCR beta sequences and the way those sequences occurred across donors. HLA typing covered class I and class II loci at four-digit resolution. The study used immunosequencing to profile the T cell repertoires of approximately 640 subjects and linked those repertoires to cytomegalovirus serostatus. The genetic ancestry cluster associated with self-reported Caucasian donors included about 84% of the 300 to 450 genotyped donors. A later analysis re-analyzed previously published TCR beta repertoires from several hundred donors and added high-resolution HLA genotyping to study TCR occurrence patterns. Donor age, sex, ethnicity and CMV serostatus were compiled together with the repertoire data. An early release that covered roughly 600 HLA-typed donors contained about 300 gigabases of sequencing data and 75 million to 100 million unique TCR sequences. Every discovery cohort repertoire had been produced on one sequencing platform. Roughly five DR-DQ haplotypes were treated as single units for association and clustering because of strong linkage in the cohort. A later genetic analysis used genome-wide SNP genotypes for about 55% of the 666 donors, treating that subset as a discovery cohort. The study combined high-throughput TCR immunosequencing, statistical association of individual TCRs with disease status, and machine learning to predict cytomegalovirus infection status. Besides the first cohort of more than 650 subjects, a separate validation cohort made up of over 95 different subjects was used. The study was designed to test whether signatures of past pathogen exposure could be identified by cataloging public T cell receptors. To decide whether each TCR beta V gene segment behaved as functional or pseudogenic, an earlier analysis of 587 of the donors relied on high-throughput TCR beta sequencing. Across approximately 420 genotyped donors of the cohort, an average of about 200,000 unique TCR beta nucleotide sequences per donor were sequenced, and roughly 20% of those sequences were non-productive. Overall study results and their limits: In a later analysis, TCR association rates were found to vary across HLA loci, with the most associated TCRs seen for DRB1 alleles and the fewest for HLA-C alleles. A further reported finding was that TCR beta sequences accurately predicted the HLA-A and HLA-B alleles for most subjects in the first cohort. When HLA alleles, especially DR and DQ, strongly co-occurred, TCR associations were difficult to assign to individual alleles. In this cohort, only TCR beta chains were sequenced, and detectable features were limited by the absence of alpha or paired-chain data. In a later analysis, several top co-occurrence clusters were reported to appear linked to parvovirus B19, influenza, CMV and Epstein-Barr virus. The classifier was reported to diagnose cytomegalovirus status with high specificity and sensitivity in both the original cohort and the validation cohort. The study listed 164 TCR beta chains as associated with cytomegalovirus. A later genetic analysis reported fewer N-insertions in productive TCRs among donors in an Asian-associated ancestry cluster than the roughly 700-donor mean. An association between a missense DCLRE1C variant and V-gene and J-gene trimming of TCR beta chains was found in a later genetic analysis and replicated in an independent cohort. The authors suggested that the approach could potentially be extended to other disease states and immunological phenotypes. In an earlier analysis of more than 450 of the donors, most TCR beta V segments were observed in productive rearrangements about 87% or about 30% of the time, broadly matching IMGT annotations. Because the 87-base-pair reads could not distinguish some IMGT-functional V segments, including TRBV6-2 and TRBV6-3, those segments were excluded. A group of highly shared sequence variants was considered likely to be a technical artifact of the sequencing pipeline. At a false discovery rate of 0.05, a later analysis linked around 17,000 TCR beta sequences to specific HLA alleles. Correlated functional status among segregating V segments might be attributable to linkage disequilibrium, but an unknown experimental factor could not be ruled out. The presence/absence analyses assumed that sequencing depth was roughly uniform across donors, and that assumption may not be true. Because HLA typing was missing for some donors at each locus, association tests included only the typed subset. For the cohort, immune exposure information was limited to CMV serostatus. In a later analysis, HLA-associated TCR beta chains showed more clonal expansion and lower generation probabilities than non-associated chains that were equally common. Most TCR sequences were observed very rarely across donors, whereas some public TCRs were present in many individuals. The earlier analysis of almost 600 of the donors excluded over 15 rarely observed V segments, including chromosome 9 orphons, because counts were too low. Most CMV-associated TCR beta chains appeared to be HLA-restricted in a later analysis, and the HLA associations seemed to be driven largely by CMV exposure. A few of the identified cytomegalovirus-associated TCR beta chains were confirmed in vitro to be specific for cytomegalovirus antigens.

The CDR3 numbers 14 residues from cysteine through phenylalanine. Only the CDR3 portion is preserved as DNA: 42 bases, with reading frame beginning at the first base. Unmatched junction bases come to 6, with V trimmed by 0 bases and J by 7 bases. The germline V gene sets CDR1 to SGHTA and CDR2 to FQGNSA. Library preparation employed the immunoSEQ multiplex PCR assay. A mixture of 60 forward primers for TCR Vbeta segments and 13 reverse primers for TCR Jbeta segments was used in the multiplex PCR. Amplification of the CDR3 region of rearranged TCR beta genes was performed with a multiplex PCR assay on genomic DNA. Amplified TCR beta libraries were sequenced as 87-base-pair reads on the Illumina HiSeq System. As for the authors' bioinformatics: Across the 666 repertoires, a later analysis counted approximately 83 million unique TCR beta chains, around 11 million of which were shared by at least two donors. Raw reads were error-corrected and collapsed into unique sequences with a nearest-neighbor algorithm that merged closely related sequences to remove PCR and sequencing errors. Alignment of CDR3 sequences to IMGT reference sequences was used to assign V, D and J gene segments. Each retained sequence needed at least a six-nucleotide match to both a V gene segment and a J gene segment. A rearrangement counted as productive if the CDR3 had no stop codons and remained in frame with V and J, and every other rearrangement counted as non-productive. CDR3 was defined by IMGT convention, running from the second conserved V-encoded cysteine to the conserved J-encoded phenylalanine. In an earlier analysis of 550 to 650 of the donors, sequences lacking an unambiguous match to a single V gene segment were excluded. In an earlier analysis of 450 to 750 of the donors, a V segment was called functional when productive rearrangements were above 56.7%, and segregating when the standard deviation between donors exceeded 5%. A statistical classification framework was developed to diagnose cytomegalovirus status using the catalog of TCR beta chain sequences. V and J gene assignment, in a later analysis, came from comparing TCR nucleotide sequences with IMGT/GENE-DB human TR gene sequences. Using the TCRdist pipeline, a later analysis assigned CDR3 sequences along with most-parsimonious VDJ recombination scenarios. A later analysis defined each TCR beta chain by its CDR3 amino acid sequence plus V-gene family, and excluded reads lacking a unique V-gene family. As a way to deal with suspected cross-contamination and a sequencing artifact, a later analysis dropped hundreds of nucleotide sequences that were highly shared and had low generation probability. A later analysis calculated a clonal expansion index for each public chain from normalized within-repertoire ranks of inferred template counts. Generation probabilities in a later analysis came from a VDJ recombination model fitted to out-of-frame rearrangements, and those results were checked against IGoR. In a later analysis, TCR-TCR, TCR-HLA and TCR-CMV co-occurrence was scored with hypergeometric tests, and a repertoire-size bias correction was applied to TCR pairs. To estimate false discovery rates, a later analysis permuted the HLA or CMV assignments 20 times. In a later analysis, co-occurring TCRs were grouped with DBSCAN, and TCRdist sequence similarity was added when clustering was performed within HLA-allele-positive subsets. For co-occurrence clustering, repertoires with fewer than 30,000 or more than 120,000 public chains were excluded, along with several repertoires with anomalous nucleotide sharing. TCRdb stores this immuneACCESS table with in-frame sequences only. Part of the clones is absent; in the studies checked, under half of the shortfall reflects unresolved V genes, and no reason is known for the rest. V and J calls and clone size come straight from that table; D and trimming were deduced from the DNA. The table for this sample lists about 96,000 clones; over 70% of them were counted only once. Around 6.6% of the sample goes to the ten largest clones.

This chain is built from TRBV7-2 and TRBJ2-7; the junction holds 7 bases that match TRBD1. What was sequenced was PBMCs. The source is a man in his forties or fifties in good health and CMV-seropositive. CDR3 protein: CASSLARTGHEQYF. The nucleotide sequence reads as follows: TGTGCCAGCAGCTTAGCACGGACAGGACATGAGCAGTACTTC. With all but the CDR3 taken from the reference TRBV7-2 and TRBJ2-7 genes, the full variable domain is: GAGVSQSPSNKVTEKGKDVELRCDPISGHTALYWYRQSLGQGLEFLIYFQGNSAPDKSGLPSDRFSAERTGGSVSTLTIQRTQQEDSAVYLCASSLARTGHEQYFGPGTRLTVT.